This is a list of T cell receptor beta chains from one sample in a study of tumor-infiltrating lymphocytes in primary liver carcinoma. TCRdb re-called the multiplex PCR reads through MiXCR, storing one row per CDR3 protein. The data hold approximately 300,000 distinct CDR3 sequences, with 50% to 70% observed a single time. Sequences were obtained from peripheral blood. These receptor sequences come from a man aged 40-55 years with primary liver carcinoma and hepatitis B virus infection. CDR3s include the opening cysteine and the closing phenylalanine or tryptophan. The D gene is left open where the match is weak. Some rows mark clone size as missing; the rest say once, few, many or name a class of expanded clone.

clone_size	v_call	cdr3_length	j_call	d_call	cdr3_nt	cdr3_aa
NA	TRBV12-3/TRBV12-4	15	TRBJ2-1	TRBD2	TGTGCCAGCAGTCAGGAGGGACTAGTCAGCAATGAGCAGCTCTTC	CASSQEGLVSNEQLF
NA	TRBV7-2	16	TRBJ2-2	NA	TGTGCCAGCAGCTTAGGTAGCTTTGCGAGTATAGGGGAGCTGTTTTTT	CASSLGSFASIGELFF
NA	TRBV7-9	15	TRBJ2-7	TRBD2	TGTGCCAGCAGCCATACCGGGACTAGCGGCCACGAGCAGTACTTC	CASSHTGTSGHEQYF
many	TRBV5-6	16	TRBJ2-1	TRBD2	TGTGCCAGCAGCCCTAGCGGGAGTATCTCCTACAATGAGCAGTTCTTC	CASSPSGSISYNEQFF
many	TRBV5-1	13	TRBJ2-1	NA	TGCGCCAGCAGCTTAGGTGGGGACAATGAGCAGTTCTTC	CASSLGGDNEQFF
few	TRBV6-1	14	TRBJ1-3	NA	TGTGCCAGCAGTGTAGGGGGCTCTGGAAACACCATATATTTT	CASSVGGSGNTIYF
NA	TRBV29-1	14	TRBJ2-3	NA	TGCAGTGTCGGAACCCGACAGGAACAAAATACGCAGTATTTT	CSVGTRQEQNTQYF
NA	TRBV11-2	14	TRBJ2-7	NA	TGTGCCAGCAGCTTAGTGCGGGGACCTTACGAGCAGCGCTTC	CASSLVRGPYEQRF
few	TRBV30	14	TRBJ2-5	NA	TGTGCCTGGAGTGTAGGTGGGGGCGGGGAGACCCAGTACTTC	CAWSVGGGGETQYF
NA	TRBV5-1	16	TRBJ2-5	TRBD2	TGCGCCAGCAGCTTGGGGGGACTAGCGGGCCAAGAGACCCAGTACTTC	CASSLGGLAGQETQYF
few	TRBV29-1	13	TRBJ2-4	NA	TGCAGCGCCACAGAGCCGGGGAAAAACATTCAGTGCTTC	CSATEPGKNIQCF
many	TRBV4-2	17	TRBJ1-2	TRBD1	TGTGCCAGCAGCCAAGTCGATTGGGACAGCCCCCACTATGGCTACACCTTC	CASSQVDWDSPHYGYTF
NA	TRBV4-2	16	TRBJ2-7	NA	TGTGCCAGCAGCCAATCCCGTGAAGGAATTAGTTACGAGCAGTACTTC	CASSQSREGISYEQYF
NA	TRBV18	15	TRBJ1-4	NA	TGTACCAGCTCACCGAAGACCCTAGTTGGTGAAAAACTGTTTTTT	CTSSPKTLVGEKLFF
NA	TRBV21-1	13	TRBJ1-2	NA	TGTGCCAGCAGCAACTGTGTAGTCTATGGCTACACCTTC	CASSNCVVYGYTF
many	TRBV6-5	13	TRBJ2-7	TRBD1	TGTGCCAGCAGTTGGGGACAGTCCTACGAGCAGTACTTC	CASSWGQSYEQYF
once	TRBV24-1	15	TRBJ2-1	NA	TGTGCCACCAGTGGTGTTGGACAGATGAACAATGAGCAGTTCTTC	CATSGVGQMNNEQFF
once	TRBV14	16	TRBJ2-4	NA	TGTGCCAGCAGCCATGGGGTACGGGGAGCCAAAAACATTCAGTACTTC	CASSHGVRGAKNIQYF
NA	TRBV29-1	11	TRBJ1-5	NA	TGCAGCCCCGGGAGGGATCAGCCCCAGCATTTT	CSPGRDQPQHF
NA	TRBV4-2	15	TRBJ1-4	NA	TGTGCCAGCAGCCCCCATCAGGGGACTAATGAAAAACTGTTTTTT	CASSPHQGTNEKLFF
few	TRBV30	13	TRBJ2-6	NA	TGTGCCTGGGCGCACTCTGGGGCCAACGTCCTGACTTTC	CAWAHSGANVLTF
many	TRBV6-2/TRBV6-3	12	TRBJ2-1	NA	TGTGCCAGCAGTTACGGGGTCAATGAGCAGTTCTTC	CASSYGVNEQFF
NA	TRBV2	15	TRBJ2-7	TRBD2	TGTGCCAGCAATGGCGCGGCTAGCGGGAGATACGAGCAGTACTTC	CASNGAASGRYEQYF
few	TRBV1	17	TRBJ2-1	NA	TGCACCAGCAGCCAAGAAGGTAGGGACTATCCCTACAATGAGCAGTTCTTC	CTSSQEGRDYPYNEQFF
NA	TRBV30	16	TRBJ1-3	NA	TGTGCCTGGAGTGTATCGGCAGGGTGGTCTGGAAACACCATATATTTT	CAWSVSAGWSGNTIYF
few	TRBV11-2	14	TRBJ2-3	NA	TGTGCCAGCAGCCTATGGACTGACACAGATACGCAGTATTTT	CASSLWTDTDTQYF
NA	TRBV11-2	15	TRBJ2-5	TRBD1	TGTGCCAGCAGCCTAGTCACCGACAGGGGAGAGACCCAGTACTTC	CASSLVTDRGETQYF
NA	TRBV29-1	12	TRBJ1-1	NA	TGCATCGTTGAAGGGTCGAGGACTGAAGCATTCTTT	CIVEGSRTEAFF
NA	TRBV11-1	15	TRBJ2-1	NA	TGTGCCAGCAGCTGCCACTCTAGCTCCTACAATGAGCAGTTCTTC	CASSCHSSSYNEQFF
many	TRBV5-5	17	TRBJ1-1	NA	TGTGCCAGCAGCCCGGGAGGGGCCCGCTCTTGGGGAACTGAAGCTTTCTTT	CASSPGGARSWGTEAFF
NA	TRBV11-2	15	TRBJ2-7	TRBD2	TGTGCCAGCAGCTTGGGACTAGAGAAATCCTACGAGCAGTACTTC	CASSLGLEKSYEQYF
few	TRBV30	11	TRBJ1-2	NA	TGTGCCTGGAGTAAGCTCAGTGGCTACACCTTC	CAWSKLSGYTF